The text below deals with one T cell receptor beta chain. The target antigen is unknown. An end of the junction differs from the germline gene, which may be a read error. This entry comes from a study of blood T cells in healthy people across ages. The wider study: Researchers report that template switching captured about one barcoded beta molecule per two T cells.

The V gene's germline CDR1 is SEHNR and CDR2 FQNEAQ (reference sequence). This CDR3 is built from 14 residues. Whole-study findings and limits: The fall in TCR beta diversity per million T cells was roughly linear with age.

With a J-beta primer mix and a sample-barcoded 5' primer, a second PCR ran about 7 to 12 cycles. Through a template-switch adaptor with 12 random nucleotides, each cDNA molecule received a tag. TCRdb processed the 5' RACE reads anew with MiXCR; each CDR3 protein has one entry. The table lists 1.5 million to 2 million distinct CDR3 sequences, about 35% of them singletons. The sequencing input was blood. The sequence came from a woman aged 25 to 39 in good health. The rearrangement links TRBV7-9 to TRBJ2-3, with TRBD2 matching 8 bases. CDR3 DNA sequence: TGTTCCAGCAGCGTAGCGGGGAACACAGATACGCAGTATTTT. Translating gives CSSSVAGNTDTQYF.